This is a list of T cell receptor beta chains from one sample in a study of cytomegalovirus exposure and HLA in healthy donors. Here immunoSEQ multiplex PCR was the method, and the copy in TCRdb shows in-frame clones only, minus some. Its table records over 60,000 clones. Sequencing was performed on PBMCs. The origin of the receptors is a female donor in good health and CMV-seropositive. The CDR3 runs from the conserved cysteine through the conserved F or W. A D gene is named only where the DNA matches it firmly.

CDR3,DNA,V,J,D
CASSYSGPGDGNIQYF,TGTGCCAGCAGTTACTCGGGTCCGGGAGACGGGAACATTCAGTACTTC,TRBV6-5,TRBJ2-4,-
CASSVGDSFSYEQYF,TGTGCCAGCAGCGTAGGAGATAGCTTCTCCTACGAGCAGTACTTC,TRBV9,TRBJ2-7,-
CASSTGTHGDTQYF,TGCGCCAGCAGCACCGGGACACATGGGGATACGCAGTATTTT,TRBV5-1,TRBJ2-3,-
CASSLGGKNYGYTF,TGCGCCAGCAGCTTGGGCGGGAAAAACTATGGCTACACCTTC,TRBV5-1,TRBJ1-2,-
CFPGLPNNEQFF,TGTTTCCCGGGACTACCAAACAATGAGCAGTTCTTC,TRBV7-3,TRBJ2-1,TRBD2
CAWSVLETGRTGELFF,TGTGCCTGGAGTGTACTTGAGACAGGGCGCACCGGGGAGCTGTTTTTT,TRBV30,TRBJ2-2,TRBD1
CASSRQAGGPLEQYF,TGTGCCAGCTCACGACAAGCGGGAGGGCCCCTCGAGCAGTACTTC,TRBV18,TRBJ2-7,TRBD2
CASSFPGLTSTDTQYF,TGTGCCAGCAGCTTTCCCGGACTAACGAGCACAGATACGCAGTATTTT,TRBV7-8,TRBJ2-3,-
CASSLLIATNEKLFF,TGTGCCAGCAGCTTATTAATTGCAACTAATGAAAAACTGTTTTTT,TRBV7-9,TRBJ1-4,-
CASSLTGSGSFNEQFF,TGTGCCAGCAGCTTAACAGGTAGCGGGTCCTTCAATGAGCAGTTCTTC,TRBV7-2,TRBJ2-1,TRBD2
CASSSRGQGESYNSPLHF,TGTGCCAGCAGCTCCCGAGGACAGGGGGAATCCTATAATTCACCCCTCCACTTT,TRBV5-4,TRBJ1-6,TRBD1
CASSSSSYEQYF,TGTGCCAGCAGTTCCTCGTCCTACGAGCAGTACTTC,TRBV28,TRBJ2-7,-
CASRQGEQPQHF,TGTGCCAGCAGACAGGGGGAACAGCCCCAGCATTTT,TRBV6-6,TRBJ1-5,TRBD1
CAIRTGTGDGYTF,TGTGCCATCAGGACGGGGACAGGGGATGGCTACACCTTC,TRBV10-3,TRBJ1-2,TRBD1
CASRIAETYNEQFF,TGTGCCAGCAGGATAGCGGAGACCTACAATGAGCAGTTCTTC,TRBV28,TRBJ2-1,-
CASTPGERGGNTGELFF,TGTGCCAGCACCCCCGGGGAGCGGGGGGGGAACACCGGGGAGCTGTTTTTT,TRBV2,TRBJ2-2,TRBD2
CASSAGGSNQPQHF,TGTGCCAGCAGCGCAGGGGGTAGCAATCAGCCCCAGCATTTT,TRBV2,TRBJ1-5,TRBD1
CASSPRNEKLFF,TGTGCCAGCTCGCCCAGAAATGAAAAACTGTTTTTT,TRBV18,TRBJ1-4,-
CASSFSGSEQFF,TGTGCCAGCAGCTTTAGCGGGAGTGAGCAGTTCTTC,TRBV7-3,TRBJ2-1,TRBD2
CASSPGLLEGNEKLFF,TGTGCCAGCTCCCCGGGACTCCTCGAGGGTAATGAAAAACTGTTTTTT,TRBV18,TRBJ1-4,-
CASSPTGSSYGYTF,TGTGCCAGCAGCCCGACAGGCTCCTCCTATGGCTACACCTTC,TRBV5-4,TRBJ1-2,-
CASSPRWGGNQPQHF,TGCGCCAGCAGCCCCCGATGGGGGGGCAATCAGCCCCAGCATTTT,TRBV4-3,TRBJ1-5,-
CASSLGGGQARGNTIYF,TGTGCCAGCAGCTTAGGAGGAGGACAGGCGAGGGGAAACACCATATATTTT,TRBV7-6,TRBJ1-3,TRBD1
CASSEARGSGNTIYF,TGTGCCAGCAGTGAAGCGCGGGGATCTGGAAACACCATATATTTT,TRBV6-1,TRBJ1-3,-
CASSPQGDTGELFF,TGTGCCAGTAGTCCCCAGGGGGACACCGGGGAGCTGTTTTTT,TRBV19,TRBJ2-2,TRBD1
CAWSLTGGLVWEQYF,TGTGCCTGGAGTCTTACAGGGGGCTTGGTTTGGGAGCAGTACTTC,TRBV30,TRBJ2-7,TRBD1
CAWSEDSNSPLHF,TGTGCCTGGAGTGAGGACAGCAATTCACCCCTCCACTTT,TRBV30,TRBJ1-6,-
CASSRQGANYGYTF,TGTGCCAGCAGTCGACAGGGAGCTAACTATGGCTACACCTTC,TRBV2,TRBJ1-2,TRBD1
CAISEGMTGVADTQYF,TGTGCCATCAGTGAGGGGATGACAGGGGTGGCAGATACGCAGTATTTT,TRBV10-3,TRBJ2-3,TRBD1
CSVLQGTDTQYF,TGCAGCGTTTTACAGGGGACAGATACGCAGTATTTT,TRBV29-1,TRBJ2-3,TRBD1
CAWSQENTEAFF,TGTGCCTGGAGCCAGGAAAACACTGAAGCTTTCTTT,TRBV30,TRBJ1-1,-
CASSSTSGRTDTQYF,TGTGCCAGCAGCAGCACTAGCGGTCGCACAGATACGCAGTATTTT,TRBV5-8,TRBJ2-3,TRBD2
CASSLVAATNTGELFF,TGTGCCAGCAGCTTGGTGGCGGCAACGAACACCGGGGAGCTGTTTTTT,TRBV7-2,TRBJ2-2,-
CASSRNGPGNEQFF,TGTGCCAGCTCACGGAATGGCCCAGGGAATGAGCAGTTCTTC,TRBV18,TRBJ2-1,-
CASSLIQVGAGGELFF,TGTGCCAGCAGTTTAATCCAAGTGGGGGCCGGCGGGGAGCTGTTTTTT,TRBV27,TRBJ2-2,-
CASSPRGGDHTGELFF,TGTGCCAGCTCACCACGGGGAGGGGACCACACCGGGGAGCTGTTTTTT,TRBV18,TRBJ2-2,TRBD2
CAWGHDRAGANVLTF,TGTGCCTGGGGCCATGACAGGGCTGGGGCCAACGTCCTGACTTTC,TRBV30,TRBJ2-6,TRBD1
CASCWTGGTDTQYF,TGTGCCAGCTGTTGGACAGGGGGTACAGATACGCAGTATTTT,TRBV2,TRBJ2-3,TRBD1
CAMYDRTTNYEKLFF,TGTGCCATGTACGACAGGACCACTAACTATGAAAAACTGTTTTTT,TRBV10-3,TRBJ1-4,-
CASRKTGSALYEQYF,TGTGCCAGCAGGAAGACAGGGTCTGCTCTCTACGAGCAGTACTTC,TRBV28,TRBJ2-7,TRBD1
CASSQDSSYNSPLHF,TGTGCCAGCTCACAAGACAGCTCCTATAATTCACCCCTCCACTTT,TRBV18,TRBJ1-6,-